Sequencing of this TCR beta chain was carried out in a study of response to subunit inactivated influenza vaccine. One entry per CDR3 protein, called by TCRdb with MiXCR from the RT-PCR reads. The sample yields hundreds of thousands of distinct CDR3 sequences, 10% to 15% seen once. Study-level results: Authors proposed each seasonal influenza vaccination draws in few new T cells.

Of note for this clonotype: Its specificity is not known.

The CDR3 has 15 amino acids. Germline V gene sequence: CDR1 KGHDR, CDR2 SFDVKD. V gave up 7 bases and J gave up 8 bases, with 20 bases separating them. The input for sequencing was PBMCs from blood, taken 35 to 45 days after vaccination. The receptor was derived from a man aged 45-60 years who received an inactivated influenza vaccine. The chain uses TRBV24-1 and TRBJ2-1; D is possibly TRBD2 (6 bases). The CDR3 reads CATSGSRPATDEQFF. The CDR3 nucleotides are TGTGCCACCAGCGGGAGTCGGCCGGCGACCGATGAGCAGTTCTTC.